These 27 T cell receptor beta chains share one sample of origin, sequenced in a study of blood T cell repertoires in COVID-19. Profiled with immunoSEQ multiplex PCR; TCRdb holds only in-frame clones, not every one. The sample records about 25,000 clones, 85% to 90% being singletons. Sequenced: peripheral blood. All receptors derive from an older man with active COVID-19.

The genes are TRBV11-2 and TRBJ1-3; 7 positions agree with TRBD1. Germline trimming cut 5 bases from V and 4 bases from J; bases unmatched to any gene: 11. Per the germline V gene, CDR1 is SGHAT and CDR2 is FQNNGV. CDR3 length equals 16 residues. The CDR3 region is CASSPPRQGVGNTIYF. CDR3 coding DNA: TGTGCCAGCAGCCCCCCCCGGCAGGGGGTAGGAAACACCATATATTTT.

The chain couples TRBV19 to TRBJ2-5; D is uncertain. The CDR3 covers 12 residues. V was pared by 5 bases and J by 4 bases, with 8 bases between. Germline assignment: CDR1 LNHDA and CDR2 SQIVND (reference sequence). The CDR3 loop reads CASSSSGETQYF. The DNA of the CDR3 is TGTGCCAGTAGTTCGTCGGGAGAGACCCAGTACTTC.

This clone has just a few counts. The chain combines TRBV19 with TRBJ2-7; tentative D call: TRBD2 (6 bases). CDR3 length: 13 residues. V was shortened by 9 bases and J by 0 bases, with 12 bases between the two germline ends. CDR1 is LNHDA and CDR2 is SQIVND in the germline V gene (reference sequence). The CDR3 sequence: CASGDGSSYEQYF. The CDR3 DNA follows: TGTGCCAGCGGGGACGGGAGCTCCTACGAGCAGTACTTC.

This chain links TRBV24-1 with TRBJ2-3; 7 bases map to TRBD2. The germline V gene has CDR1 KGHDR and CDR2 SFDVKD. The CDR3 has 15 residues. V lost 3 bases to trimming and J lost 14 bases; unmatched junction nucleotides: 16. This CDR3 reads CATSDPRTSVGPVYF. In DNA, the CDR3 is TGTGCCACCAGTGATCCCAGGACTAGTGTGGGCCCGGTGTATTTT.

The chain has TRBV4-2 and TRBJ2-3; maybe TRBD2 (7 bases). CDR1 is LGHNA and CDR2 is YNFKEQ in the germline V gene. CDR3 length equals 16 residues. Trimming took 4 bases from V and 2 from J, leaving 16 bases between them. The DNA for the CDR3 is TGTGCCAGCAGCCGAGATGGCGGGGGCTCCACAGATACGCAGTATTTT. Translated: CASSRDGGGSTDTQYF.

This chain's CDR3 is CASSIIHRVGSYEQYF. The CDR3 DNA reads TGTGCCAGTAGTATCATCCACAGGGTCGGTTCCTACGAGCAGTACTTC. This sequence joins TRBV19 and TRBJ2-7; a weak D match, TRBD1 (6 bases). The germline V and J ends were trimmed by 3 bases and 1 base, with 16 bases remaining between them. The germline V gene encodes CDR1 LNHDA and CDR2 SQIVND (reference sequence). The CDR3 length is 16 residues.

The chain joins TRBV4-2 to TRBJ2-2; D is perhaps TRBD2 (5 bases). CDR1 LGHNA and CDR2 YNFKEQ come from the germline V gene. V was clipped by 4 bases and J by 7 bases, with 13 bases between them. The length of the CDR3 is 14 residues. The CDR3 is CASSPGGLLGELFF. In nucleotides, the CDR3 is TGTGCCAGCAGCCCGGGTGGACTGCTCGGGGAGCTGTTTTTT.

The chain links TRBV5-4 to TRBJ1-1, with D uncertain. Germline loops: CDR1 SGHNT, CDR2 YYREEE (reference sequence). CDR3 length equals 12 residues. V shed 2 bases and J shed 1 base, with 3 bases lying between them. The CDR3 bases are TGTGCCAGCAGCTTTAGGAACACTGAAGCTTTCTTT. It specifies CASSFRNTEAFF.

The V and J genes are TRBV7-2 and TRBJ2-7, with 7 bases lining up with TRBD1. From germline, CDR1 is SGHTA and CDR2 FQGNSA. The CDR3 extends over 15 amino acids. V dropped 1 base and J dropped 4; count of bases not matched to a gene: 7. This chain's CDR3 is CASSLGSGGTYEQYF. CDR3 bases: TGTGCCAGCAGCTTAGGCTCAGGGGGTACTTACGAGCAGTACTTC.

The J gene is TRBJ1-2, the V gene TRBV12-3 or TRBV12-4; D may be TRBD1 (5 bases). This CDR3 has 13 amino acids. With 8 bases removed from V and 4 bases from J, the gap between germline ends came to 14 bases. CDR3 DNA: TGTGCCAGCTCCCCAGGGACTTTCTATGGCTACACCTTC. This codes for CASSPGTFYGYTF.

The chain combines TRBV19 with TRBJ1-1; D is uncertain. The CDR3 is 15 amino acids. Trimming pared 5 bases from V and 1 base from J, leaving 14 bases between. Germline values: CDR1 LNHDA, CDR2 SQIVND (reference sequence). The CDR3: CASSPAGLPNTEAFF. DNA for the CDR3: TGTGCCAGTAGTCCGGCTGGGCTGCCGAACACTGAAGCTTTCTTT.

CDR3: CASSSGARRNYGYTF. CDR3 nucleotide sequence: TGTGCCAGCAGTTCGGGTGCGAGGAGAAACTATGGCTACACCTTC. The chain combines TRBV6-2 or TRBV6-3 with TRBJ1-2; no clear D gene. Between the trimmed V and J ends, which lost 4 bases and 2 bases, there was a span of 14 bases. The CDR3 runs 15 residues. The germline gives CDR1 MNHEY, CDR2 SVGEGT.

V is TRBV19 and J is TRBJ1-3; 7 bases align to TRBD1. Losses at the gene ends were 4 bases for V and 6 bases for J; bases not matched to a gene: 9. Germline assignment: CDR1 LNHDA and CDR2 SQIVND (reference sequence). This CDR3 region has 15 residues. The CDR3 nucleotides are TGTGCCAGTAGTAGAACAGGGGATCCGGCAAACACCATATATTTT. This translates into CASSRTGDPANTIYF.

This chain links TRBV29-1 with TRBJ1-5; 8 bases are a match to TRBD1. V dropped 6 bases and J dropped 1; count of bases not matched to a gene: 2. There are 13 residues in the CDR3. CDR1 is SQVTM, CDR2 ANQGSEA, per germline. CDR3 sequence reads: CSVGQGSNQPQHF. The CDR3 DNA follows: TGCAGCGTCGGACAGGGAAGCAATCAGCCCCAGCATTTT.

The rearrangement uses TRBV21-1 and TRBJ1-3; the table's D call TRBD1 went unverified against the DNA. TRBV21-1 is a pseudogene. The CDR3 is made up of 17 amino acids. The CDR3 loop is CASSKRTGKETGNTIYF. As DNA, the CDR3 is TGTGCCAGCAGCAAACGGACAGGGAAGGAAACTGGAAACACCATATATTTT.

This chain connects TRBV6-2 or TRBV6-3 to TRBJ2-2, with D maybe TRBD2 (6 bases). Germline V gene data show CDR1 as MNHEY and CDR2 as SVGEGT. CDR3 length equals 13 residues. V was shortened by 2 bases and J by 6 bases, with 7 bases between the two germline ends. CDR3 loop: CASSYGGPGELFF. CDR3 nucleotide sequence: TGTGCCAGCAGTTACGGAGGGCCCGGGGAGCTGTTTTTT.

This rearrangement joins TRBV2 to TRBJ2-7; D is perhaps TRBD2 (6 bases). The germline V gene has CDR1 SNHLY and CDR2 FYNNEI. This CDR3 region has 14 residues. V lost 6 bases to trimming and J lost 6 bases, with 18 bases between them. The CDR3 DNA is TGTGCCAGCAGACCCCTAGGGACTCCTGGCGAGCAGTACTTC. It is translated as CASRPLGTPGEQYF.

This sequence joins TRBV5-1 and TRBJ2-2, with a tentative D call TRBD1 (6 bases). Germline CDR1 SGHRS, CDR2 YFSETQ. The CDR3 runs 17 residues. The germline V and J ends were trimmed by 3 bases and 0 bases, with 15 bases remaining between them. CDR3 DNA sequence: TGCGCCAGCAGCTCGTCACCGACAGGAACGAACACCGGGGAGCTGTTTTTT. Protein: CASSSSPTGTNTGELFF.

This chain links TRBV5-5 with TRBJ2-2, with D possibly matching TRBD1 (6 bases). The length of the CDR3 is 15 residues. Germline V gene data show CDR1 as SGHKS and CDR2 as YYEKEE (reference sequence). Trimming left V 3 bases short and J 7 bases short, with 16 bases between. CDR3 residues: CASSWLTGNNGELFF. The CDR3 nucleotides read TGTGCCAGCAGCTGGCTCACAGGGAATAACGGGGAGCTGTTTTTT.

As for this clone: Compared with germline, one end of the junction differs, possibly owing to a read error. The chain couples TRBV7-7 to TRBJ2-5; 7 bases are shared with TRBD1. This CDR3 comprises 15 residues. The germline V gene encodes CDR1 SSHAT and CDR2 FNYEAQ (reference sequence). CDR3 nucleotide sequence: TGTGCTAGCAGCTTAGCCCTGACAGGGTTCGAGACCCAGTACTTC. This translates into CASSLALTGFETQYF.

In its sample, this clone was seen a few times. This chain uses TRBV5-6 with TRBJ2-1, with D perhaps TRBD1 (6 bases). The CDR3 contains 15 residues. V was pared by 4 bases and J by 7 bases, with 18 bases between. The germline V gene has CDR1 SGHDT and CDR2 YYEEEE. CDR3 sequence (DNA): TGTGCCAGCAGCCCTCCACAGGACAGACTTAATGAGCAGTTCTTC. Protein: CASSPPQDRLNEQFF. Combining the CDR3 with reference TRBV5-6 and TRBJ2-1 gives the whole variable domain DAGVTQSPTHLIKTRGQQVTLRCSPKSGHDTVSWYQQALGQGPQFIFQYYEEEERQRGNFPDRFSGHQFPNYSSELNVNALLLGDSALYLCASSPPQDRLNEQFFGPGTRLTVL.

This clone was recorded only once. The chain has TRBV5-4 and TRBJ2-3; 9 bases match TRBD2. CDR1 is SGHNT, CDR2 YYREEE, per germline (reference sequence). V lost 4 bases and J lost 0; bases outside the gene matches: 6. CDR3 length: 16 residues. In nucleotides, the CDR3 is TGTGCCAGCAGCACCGGACTAGCGACTAGCACAGATACGCAGTATTTT. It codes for CASSTGLATSTDTQYF. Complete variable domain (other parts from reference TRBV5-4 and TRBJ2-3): ETGVTQSPTHLIKTRGQQVTLRCSSQSGHNTVSWYQQALGQGPQFIFQYYREEENGRGNFPPRFSGLQFPNYSSELNVNALELDDSALYLCASSTGLATSTDTQYFGPGTRLTVL.

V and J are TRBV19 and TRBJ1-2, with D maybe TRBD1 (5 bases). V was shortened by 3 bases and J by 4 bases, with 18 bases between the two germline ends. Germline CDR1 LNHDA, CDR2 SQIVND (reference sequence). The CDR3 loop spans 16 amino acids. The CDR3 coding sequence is TGTGCCAGTAGTATGAATGGCGGGACGGGTTCCTATGGCTACACCTTC. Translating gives CASSMNGGTGSYGYTF.

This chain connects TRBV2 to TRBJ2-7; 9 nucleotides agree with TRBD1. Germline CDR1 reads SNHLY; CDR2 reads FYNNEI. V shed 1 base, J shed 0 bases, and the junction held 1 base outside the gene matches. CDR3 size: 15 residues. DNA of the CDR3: TGTGCCAGCAGTGAAGGGACAGGGGACTCCTACGAGCAGTACTTC. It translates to CASSEGTGDSYEQYF.

The CDR3 sequence is CASSSGGARGRTQYF. The CDR3 DNA reads as TGTGCCAGCAGTTCCGGGGGGGCCCGGGGTAGGACCCAGTACTTC. The rearrangement joins TRBV5-5 to TRBJ2-5; TRBD2 matches 8 bases. Per germline, CDR1 SGHKS and CDR2 YYEKEE (reference sequence). The CDR3 contains 15 residues. The J segment lost 7 bases and the V segment lost 5 bases, leaving 13 bases of the junction unmatched.

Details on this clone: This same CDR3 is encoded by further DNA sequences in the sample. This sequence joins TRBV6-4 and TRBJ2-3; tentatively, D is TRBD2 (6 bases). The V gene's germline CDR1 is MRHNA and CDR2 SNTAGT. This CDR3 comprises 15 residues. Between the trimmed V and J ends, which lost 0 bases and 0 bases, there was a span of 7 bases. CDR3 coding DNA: TGTGCCAGCAGTGACTCGGGAGGTAGCACAGATACGCAGTATTTT. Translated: CASSDSGGSTDTQYF.

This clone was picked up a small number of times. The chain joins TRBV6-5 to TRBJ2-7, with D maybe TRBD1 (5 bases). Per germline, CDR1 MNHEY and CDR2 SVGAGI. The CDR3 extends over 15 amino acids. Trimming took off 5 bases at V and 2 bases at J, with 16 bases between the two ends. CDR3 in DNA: TGTGCCAGCAGTCTCCGCCCGACAGCTCCCTACGAGCAGTACTTC. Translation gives CASSLRPTAPYEQYF.